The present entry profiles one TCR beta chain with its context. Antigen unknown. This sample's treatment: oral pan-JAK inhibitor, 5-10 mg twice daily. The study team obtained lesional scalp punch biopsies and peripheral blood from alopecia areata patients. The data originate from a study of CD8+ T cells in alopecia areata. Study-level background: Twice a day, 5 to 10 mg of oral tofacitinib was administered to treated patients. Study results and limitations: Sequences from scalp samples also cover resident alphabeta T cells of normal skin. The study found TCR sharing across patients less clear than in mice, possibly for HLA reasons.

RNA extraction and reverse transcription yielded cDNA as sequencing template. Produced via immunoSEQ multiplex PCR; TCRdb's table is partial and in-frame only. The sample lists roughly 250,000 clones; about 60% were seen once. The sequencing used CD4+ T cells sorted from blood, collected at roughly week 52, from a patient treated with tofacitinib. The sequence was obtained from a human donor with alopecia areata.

The CDR3 DNA reads TGTGCAGGGGGATCTTACAATCAGCCCCAGCATTTT. Its translation is CAGGSYNQPQHF. The rearrangement links TRBV2 to TRBJ1-5, with D perhaps TRBD1 (6 bases). The CDR3 contains 12 residues. Germline values: CDR1 SNHLY, CDR2 FYNNEI.